The next 2 T cell receptor beta chains were all read from a single sample in a study of CD8 T cells in Susac syndrome. RNA, at about 0.45 to 1 ug, was reverse transcribed with random hexamers. TCRdb reprocessed the immunoSEQ multiplex PCR reads via MiXCR and lists one record per CDR3 protein. In the table there are about 76,000 distinct CDR3 sequences, about 91% of which are singletons. The sample consisted of CD8+ T cells from PBMCs. The receptors shown here come from a human donor with multiple sclerosis.

The CDR3 DNA reads as TGTGCCACGCGCGGGACAGGGGGATCAGATACGCAGTATTTT. Translated: CATRGTGGSDTQYF. The chain recombines TRBV5-4 with TRBJ2-3, with 11 bases matching TRBD1. In germline, CDR1 is SGHNT, CDR2 YYREEE (reference sequence). The CDR3 consists of 14 residues. The V segment lost 9 bases and the J segment 4 bases; nucleotides outside the gene matches: 7.

This CDR3 reads CASSIGGRGKNIQYF. The CDR3 bases are TGTGCCAGTAGTATAGGTGGCAGGGGGAAAAACATTCAGTACTTC. V gene TRBV19 combines with J gene TRBJ2-4, with 7 bases matching TRBD1. The CDR3 spans 15 residues. V was pared by 1 base and J by 4 bases, with 4 bases of the junction left unmatched. Germline-derived CDR1 and CDR2 are LNHDA and SQIVND (reference sequence). Looking up the rest from reference TRBV19 and TRBJ2-4 gives the full variable domain: DGGITQSPKYLFRKEGQNVTLSCEQNLNHDAMYWYRQDPGQGLRLIYYSQIVNDFQKGDIAEGYSVSREKKESFPLTVTSAQKNPTAFYLCASSIGGRGKNIQYFGAGTRLSVL.